A single sample is the source of the 2 T cell receptor beta chains below, sequenced in a study of blood T cell repertoires in COVID-19. The assay was immunoSEQ multiplex PCR, and TCRdb's table has in-frame clones only and misses some. The sample gives roughly 200,000 clones, 85% to 90% of which show up once; around 1.5% is in the top ten. The sequenced sample was peripheral blood. The receptor source for this set is a man aged 18 to 30 with active or convalescent COVID-19.

This clone has just one count. This chain joins TRBV4-1 and TRBJ1-2, with 9 bases identical to TRBD1. CDR1 and CDR2 from the germline V gene are MGHRA and YSYEKL. This CDR3 spans 16 amino acids. V was clipped by 0 bases and J by 8 bases; unmatched bases: 10. The CDR3 loop is CASSQDIHRGPGGYTF. CDR3 bases: TGCGCCAGCAGCCAAGATATCCACAGGGGGCCAGGAGGCTACACCTTC.

The sample holds a few counts of this clone. The chain has TRBV5-4 and TRBJ2-1, with TRBD2 matching 9 bases. Germline assignment: CDR1 SGHNT and CDR2 YYREEE (reference sequence). CDR3 length: 15 amino acids. J was trimmed by 6 bases and V by 2 bases; bases with no gene match: 6. The CDR3 region is CASSFMTSGFNEQFF. CDR3 nucleotide sequence: TGTGCCAGCAGCTTCATGACTAGCGGATTCAATGAGCAGTTCTTC.